This T cell receptor beta chain appears in the sequencing data of a study of Graves' ophthalmopathy and Graves' hyperthyroidism listed by TCRdb under 2018. About the full investigation: Peripheral blood was collected at initial diagnosis, before any treatment. The study used TCR beta repertoire signatures to distinguish Graves' ophthalmopathy from Graves' hyperthyroidism and to predict progression to ophthalmopathy. In total, 135 blood samples were TCR-sequenced: fewer than 50 ophthalmopathy, approximately 80 hyperthyroidism and some 17 hyperthyroidism-to-ophthalmopathy patients. To explore V-J signatures distinguishing ophthalmopathy from hyperthyroidism, a discovery set of around 100 patients (about 41 ophthalmopathy, around 55 stable hyperthyroidism) was enrolled. For independent validation, a separate cohort was made up of 18 hyperthyroidism patients plus 17 patients who later progressed from hyperthyroidism to ophthalmopathy. In five to seven hyperthyroidism patients, T-cell repertoires of thyroid tissue and blood were compared. After sampling, hyperthyroidism patients received methimazole starting at 30 mg daily, and ophthalmopathy patients received high-dose intravenous methylprednisolone. Broader findings and caveats from the paper: Ophthalmopathy was separated from stable hyperthyroidism by the 13-signature model with just under 90% sensitivity and approximately 84% specificity in cross-validation and with 80%/75% in the test set. In validation, the model predicted ophthalmopathy progression with about 70% sensitivity and 72.22% specificity; 12 predicted patients were CT-confirmed with GO in a median of around 6 months. Most expanded thyroid clonotypes with a frequency above 0.001 also appeared in blood, which suggests that blood repertoires may reflect the immune response in the thyroid. Sample size was not predetermined statistically, and investigators were not blinded to group allocation.

V lost 0 bases and J lost 0 bases; the stretch between them is 12 bases long. Spanning cysteine to phenylalanine, the CDR3 consists of 17 amino acids. Solely the CDR3 DNA is kept, with 51 bases framed from the first base. CDR1 is given as MNHEY and CDR2 as SVGAGI, both from the germline V gene. For repertoire sequencing, TCR beta CDR3 regions were amplified from RNA transcripts. A first-round RT-PCR used HTBI primers with the Qiagen OneStep RT-PCR kit, followed by a second-round multiplex PCR, size selection and purification. Libraries were sequenced paired-end with 100 bp reads on an Illumina HiSeq2000. Per the authors' processing: SOAPnuke was used to process the reads, removing any read that contained adapters or uncalled bases, had a mean Phred below 15, or lacked an exact match to the constant primer or identifier. COPE v1.2.5 was used to merge high-quality paired reads. Each unique nucleotide sequence was defined as a clonotype, and clonotypes were aligned to IMGT TRB V, D and J references with MiTCR v1.1. The analysis was limited to V-J combinations with a frequency above 0.0001, which together covered roughly 99% of the repertoires. For each V-J combination, a TCR clonal expansion and chaos score was defined as F50 clonal expansion divided by the chaos observed in the TCRdist matrix. Welch's t-statistics and random forest were used to narrow the features down to approximately 13 V-J combinations, which were then fed into a naive Bayes classifier. Thyroid-blood repertoire similarity was quantified with the Morisita-Horn index. The raw public data were reprocessed by TCRdb itself: fastp quality trimming at Q25, MiXCR clonotype calling, in-frame beta chains only. Identical CDR3 proteins give one entry, which carries the most common genes and DNA. The V and J calls and clone size come from TCRdb's table, not from the authors' own analysis. The sample table holds about 57,000 distinct CDR3 sequences, of which roughly half were seen once. Of the sample, around 4.5% is held by the ten largest clones.

This clonotype has at least ten counts. The target of this receptor is not known. Base qualities are not recorded, but no much larger clone differs from it by a single base. Ophthalmopathy patients were characterized by moderately to severely active disease, a Clinical Activity Score of at least 3, a NOSPECS grade of at least 4, and a disease duration under 3 months. Patients with other autoimmune diseases, uncontrolled infections, pregnancy or lactation were excluded from the study. Diagnosis relied on clinical symptoms, serum thyroxine, TRAb, thyroid ultrasound and orbital computed tomography. PBMCs were isolated from around 10 ml of fresh peripheral blood by Ficoll-Paque density gradient centrifugation. Trizol reagent was used to extract the total RNA, and its quality was then checked on an Agilent 2100 Bioanalyzer.

The sample consisted of peripheral blood. The TCR sequence derives from an adult woman with Graves' ophthalmopathy. The V and J segments used are TRBV6-5 and TRBJ2-4; confidence is insufficient to name the D gene. Here is the DNA: TGTGCCAGCAGTTACTCGATCGCCGCGGTAGCCAAAAACATTCAGTACTTC. Its translation is CASSYSIAAVAKNIQYF.